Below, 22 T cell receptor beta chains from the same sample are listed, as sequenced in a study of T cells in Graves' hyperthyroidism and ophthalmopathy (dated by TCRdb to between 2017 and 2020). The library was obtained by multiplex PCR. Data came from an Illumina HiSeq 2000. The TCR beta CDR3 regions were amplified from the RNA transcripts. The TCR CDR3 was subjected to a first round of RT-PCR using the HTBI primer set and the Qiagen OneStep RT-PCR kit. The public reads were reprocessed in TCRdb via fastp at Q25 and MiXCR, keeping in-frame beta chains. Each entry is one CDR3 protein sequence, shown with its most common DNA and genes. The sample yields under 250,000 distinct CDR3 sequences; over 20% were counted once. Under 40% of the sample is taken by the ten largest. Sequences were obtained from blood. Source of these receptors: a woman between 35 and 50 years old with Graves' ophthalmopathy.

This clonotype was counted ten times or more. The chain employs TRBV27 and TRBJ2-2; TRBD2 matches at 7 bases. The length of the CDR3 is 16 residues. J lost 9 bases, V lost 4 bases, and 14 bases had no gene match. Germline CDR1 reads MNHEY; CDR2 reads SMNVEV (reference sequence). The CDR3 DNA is TGTGCCAGCAGTTCAACCGGGACTACTGTCCTCTGGGAGCTGTTTTTT. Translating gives CASSSTGTTVLWELFF.

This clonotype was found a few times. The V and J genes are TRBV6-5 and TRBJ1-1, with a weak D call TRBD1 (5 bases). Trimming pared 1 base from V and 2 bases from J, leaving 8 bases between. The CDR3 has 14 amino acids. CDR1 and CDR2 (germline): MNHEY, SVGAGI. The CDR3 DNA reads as TGTGCCAGCAGTTACTTGGGACGCAACACTGAAGCTTTCTTT. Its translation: CASSYLGRNTEAFF.

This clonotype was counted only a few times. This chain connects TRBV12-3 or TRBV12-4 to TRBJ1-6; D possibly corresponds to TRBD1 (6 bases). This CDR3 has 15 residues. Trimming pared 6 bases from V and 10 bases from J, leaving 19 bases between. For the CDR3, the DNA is TGTGCCAGCAGGGAGGTGGCGACAGGTTGGTCACCCCTCCACTTT. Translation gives CASREVATGWSPLHF.

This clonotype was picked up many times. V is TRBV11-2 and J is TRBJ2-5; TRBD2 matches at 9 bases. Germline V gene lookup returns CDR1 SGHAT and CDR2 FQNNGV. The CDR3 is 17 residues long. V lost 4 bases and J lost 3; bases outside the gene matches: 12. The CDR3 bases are TGTGCCAGCAGCTCCACGGCGGCTAGCGGGATAAAAGAGACCCAGTACTTC. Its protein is CASSSTAASGIKETQYF.

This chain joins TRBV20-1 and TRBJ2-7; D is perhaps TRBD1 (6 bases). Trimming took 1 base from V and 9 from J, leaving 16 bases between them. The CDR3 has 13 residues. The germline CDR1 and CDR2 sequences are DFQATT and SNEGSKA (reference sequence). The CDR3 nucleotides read TGCAGTGCTAGAGTCGAGGCAGGGGAAGGGCAGTACTTC. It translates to CSARVEAGEGQYF.

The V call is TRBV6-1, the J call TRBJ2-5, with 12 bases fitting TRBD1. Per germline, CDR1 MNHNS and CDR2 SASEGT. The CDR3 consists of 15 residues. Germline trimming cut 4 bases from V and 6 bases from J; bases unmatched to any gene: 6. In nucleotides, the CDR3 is TGTGCCAGCAGTGGCGGGACAGGGGGCGGAAAGACCCAGTACTTC. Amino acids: CASSGGTGGGKTQYF.

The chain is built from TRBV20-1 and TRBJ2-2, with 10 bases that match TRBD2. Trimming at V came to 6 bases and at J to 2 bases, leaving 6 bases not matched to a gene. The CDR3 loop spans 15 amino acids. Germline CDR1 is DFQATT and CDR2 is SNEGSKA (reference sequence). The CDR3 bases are TGCAGTGCCCGTAGCGGGAGGACCAACACCGGGGAGCTGTTTTTT. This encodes CSARSGRTNTGELFF.

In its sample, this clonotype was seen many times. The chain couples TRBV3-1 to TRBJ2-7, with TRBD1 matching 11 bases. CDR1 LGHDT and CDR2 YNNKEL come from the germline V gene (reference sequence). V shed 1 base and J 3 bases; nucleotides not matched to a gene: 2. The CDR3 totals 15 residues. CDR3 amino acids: CASSQAGQGVYEQYF. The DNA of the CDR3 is TGTGCCAGCAGCCAAGCGGGACAGGGGGTCTACGAGCAGTACTTC.

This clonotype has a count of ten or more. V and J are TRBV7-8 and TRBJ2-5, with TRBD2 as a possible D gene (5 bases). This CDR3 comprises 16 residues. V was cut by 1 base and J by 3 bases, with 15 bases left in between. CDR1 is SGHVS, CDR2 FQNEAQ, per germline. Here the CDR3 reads CASSLVGGYGKETQYF. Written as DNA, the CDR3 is TGTGCCAGCAGCTTAGTTGGCGGCTACGGGAAAGAGACCCAGTACTTC. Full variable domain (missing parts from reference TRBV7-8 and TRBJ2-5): GAGVSQSPRYKVAKRGQDVALRCDPISGHVSLFWYQQALGQGPEFLTYFQNEAQLDKSGLPSDRFFAERPEGSVSTLKIQRTQQEDSAVYLCASSLVGGYGKETQYFGPGTRLLVL.

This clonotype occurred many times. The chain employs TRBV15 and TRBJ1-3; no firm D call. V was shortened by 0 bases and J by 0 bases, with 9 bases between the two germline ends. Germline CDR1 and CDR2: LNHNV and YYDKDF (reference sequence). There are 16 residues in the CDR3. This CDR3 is CATSRDAAGSGNTIYF. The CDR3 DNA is TGTGCCACCAGCAGAGATGCGGCCGGCTCTGGAAACACCATATATTTT.

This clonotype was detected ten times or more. The chain's CDR3 is CAWSSPRLGQYEQYF. The CDR3 DNA sequence: TGTGCCTGGAGTTCTCCCCGCCTAGGCCAGTACGAGCAGTACTTC. The rearrangement joins TRBV30 to TRBJ2-7; D call uncertain. Trimming shortened V by 2 bases and J by 4 bases, and 18 bases separated the two germline ends. The CDR3 length is 15 residues. The V gene's germline CDR1 is GTSNPN and CDR2 SVGIG (reference sequence).

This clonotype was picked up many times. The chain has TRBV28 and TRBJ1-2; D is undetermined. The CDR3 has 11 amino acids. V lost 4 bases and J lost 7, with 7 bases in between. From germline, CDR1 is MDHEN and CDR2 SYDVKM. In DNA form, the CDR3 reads TGTGCCAGCAGTTCGGGGTTTGGCTACACCTTC. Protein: CASSSGFGYTF.

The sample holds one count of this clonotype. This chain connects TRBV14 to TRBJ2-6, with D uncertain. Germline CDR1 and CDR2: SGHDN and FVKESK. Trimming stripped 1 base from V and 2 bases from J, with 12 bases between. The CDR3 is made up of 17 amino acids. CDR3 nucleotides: TGTGCCAGCAGCCAAGCTACAGTCATCCCTGGGGCCAACGTCCTGACTTTC. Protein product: CASSQATVIPGANVLTF.

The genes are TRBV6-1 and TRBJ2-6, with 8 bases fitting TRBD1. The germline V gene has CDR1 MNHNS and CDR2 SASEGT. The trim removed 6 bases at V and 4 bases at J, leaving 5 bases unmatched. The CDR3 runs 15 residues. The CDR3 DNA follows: TGTGCCAGCAGCGGACAGGGCGAGGGGGCCAACGTCCTGACTTTC. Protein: CASSGQGEGANVLTF.

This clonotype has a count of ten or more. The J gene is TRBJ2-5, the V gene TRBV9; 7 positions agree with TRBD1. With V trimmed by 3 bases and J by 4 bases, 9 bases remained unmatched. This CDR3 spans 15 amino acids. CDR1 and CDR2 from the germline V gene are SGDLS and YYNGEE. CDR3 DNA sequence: TGTGCCAGCAGCGACGGGACAGCCAACGGAGAGACCCAGTACTTC. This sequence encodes CASSDGTANGETQYF.

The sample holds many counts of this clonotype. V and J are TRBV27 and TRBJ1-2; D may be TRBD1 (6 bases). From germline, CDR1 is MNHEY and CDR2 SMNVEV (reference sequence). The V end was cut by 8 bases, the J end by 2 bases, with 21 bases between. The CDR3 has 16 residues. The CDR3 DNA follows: TGTGCCAGCCATCCCAGTAGTGACAGGCCCAACTATGGCTACACCTTC. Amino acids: CASHPSSDRPNYGYTF.

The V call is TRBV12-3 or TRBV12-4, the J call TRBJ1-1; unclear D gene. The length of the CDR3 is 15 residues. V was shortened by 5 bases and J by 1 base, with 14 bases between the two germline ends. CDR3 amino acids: CASSPLDRGNTEAFF. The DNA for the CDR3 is TGTGCCAGCAGTCCATTAGATAGAGGGAACACTGAAGCTTTCTTT.

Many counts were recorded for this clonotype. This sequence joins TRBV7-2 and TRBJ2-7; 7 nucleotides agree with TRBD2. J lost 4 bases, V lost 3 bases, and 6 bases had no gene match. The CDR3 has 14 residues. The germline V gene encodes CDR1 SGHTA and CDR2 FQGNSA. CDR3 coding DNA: TGTGCCAGCAGCTTGGTACCTAGCGGTTACGAGCAGTACTTC. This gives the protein CASSLVPSGYEQYF.

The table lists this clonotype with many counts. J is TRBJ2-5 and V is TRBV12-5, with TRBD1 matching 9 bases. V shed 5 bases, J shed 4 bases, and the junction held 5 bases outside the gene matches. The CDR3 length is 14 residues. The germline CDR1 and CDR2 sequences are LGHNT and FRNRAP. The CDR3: CASGTGQGRETQYF. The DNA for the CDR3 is TGTGCTAGTGGTACAGGACAGGGGAGAGAGACCCAGTACTTC.

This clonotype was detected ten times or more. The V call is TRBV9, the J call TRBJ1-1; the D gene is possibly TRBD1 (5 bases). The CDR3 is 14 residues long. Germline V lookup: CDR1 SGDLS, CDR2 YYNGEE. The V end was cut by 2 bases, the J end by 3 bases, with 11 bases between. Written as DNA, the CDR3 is TGTGCCAGCAGCGTTTCGGGGCGCGACACTGAAGCTTTCTTT. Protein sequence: CASSVSGRDTEAFF.

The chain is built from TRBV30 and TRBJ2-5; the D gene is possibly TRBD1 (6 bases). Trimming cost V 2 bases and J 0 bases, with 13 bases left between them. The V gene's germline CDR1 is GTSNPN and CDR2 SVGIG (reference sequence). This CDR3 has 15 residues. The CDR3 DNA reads TGTGCCTGGAGTATCCGGACAGAGTACCAAGAGACCCAGTACTTC. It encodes CAWSIRTEYQETQYF. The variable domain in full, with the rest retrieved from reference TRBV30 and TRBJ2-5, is SQTIHQWPATLVQPVGSPLSLECTVEGTSNPNLYWYRQAAGRGLQLLFYSVGIGQISSEVPQNLSASRPQDRQFILSSKKLLLSDSGFYLCAWSIRTEYQETQYFGPGTRLLVL.

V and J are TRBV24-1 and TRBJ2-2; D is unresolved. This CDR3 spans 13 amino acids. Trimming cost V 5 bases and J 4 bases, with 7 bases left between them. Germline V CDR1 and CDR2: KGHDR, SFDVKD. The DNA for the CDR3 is TGTGCCACCAGTGTGCAGTCCACCGGGGAGCTGTTTTTT. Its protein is CATSVQSTGELFF.